Reported below is one TCR beta chain. The length of the CDR3 is 17 residues. Trimming cost V 2 bases and J 1 base; bases outside gene matches: 5. CDR1 MNHEY and CDR2 SVGAGI come from the germline V gene. Random hexamers were used to reverse transcribe about 0.45 to 1 ug of RNA. The CDR3 of TCR beta was amplified by immunoSEQ multiplex PCR across 54 Vbeta and 13 Jbeta. Each CDR3 protein gets one entry after TCRdb re-called the immunoSEQ multiplex PCR reads with MiXCR. The sample holds 70,000 to 100,000 distinct CDR3 sequences, approximately 95% seen once. This entry comes from a study of CD8 T cells in Susac syndrome.

This TCR was recovered from a human donor in good health. The V gene is TRBV6-5, the J gene TRBJ2-6; the match to TRBD1 covers 7 bases. Sequenced input: CD8+ T cells from PBMCs. CDR3 DNA sequence: TGTGCCAGCAGTTACGAGGACAGGCCTTCTGGGGCCAACGTCCTGACTTTC. It encodes CASSYEDRPSGANVLTF.